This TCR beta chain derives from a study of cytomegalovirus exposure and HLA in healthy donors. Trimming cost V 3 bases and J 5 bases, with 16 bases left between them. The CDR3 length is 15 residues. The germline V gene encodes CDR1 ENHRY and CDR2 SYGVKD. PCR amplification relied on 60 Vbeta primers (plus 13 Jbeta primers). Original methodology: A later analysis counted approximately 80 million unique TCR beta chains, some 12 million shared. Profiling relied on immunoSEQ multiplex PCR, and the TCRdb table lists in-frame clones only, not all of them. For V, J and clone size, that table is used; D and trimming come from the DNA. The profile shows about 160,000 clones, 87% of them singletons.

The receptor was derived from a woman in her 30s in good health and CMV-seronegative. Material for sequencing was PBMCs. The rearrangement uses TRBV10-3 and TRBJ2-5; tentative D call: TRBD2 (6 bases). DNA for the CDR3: TGTGCCATCAGTGACCGGGTCGTCGCGGGGGAGACCCAGTACTTC. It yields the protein CAISDRVVAGETQYF.